Below are 14 T cell receptor beta chains sequenced from a single sample in a study of radiation and T cells in renal cell carcinoma. The method was immunoSEQ multiplex PCR; TCRdb's version includes in-frame clones alone and lacks a portion of them. The table shows some 100,000 clones, with approximately 83% occurring only once. The time point denotes: baseline pretreatment blood. Sample treatment: 15 Gy SBRT to primary tumor, nephrectomy 4 weeks later. Sequences were derived from blood, sampled from a patient whose treatment included radiotherapy and nephrectomy. Receptors originate from a man in his fifties or sixties with renal cell carcinoma.

The CDR3 coding sequence is TGTGCCAGCAGTTACTCGAGGCTAGGGTCGGGCGAGCAGTACTTC. It yields the protein CASSYSRLGSGEQYF. The V gene is TRBV6-5, the J gene TRBJ2-7; the D is unclear. Per germline, CDR1 MNHEY and CDR2 SVGAGI. The CDR3 loop spans 15 amino acids. Trimming cost V 0 bases and J 6 bases, with 15 bases left between them.

The sample holds one count of this clone. This sequence joins TRBV29-1 and TRBJ2-6; no clear D gene. Germline CDR1 SQVTM, CDR2 ANQGSEA. This CDR3 has 12 amino acids. Trimming took off 3 bases at V and 2 bases at J, with 2 bases between the two ends. This CDR3 is CSVETGANVLTF. DNA for the CDR3: TGCAGCGTTGAGACTGGGGCCAACGTCCTGACTTTC. The full variable domain, rest sourced from reference TRBV29-1 and TRBJ2-6, is SAVISQKPSRDICQRGTSLTIQCQVDSQVTMMFWYRQQPGQSLTLIATANQGSEATYESGFVIDKFPISRPNLTFSTLTVSNMSPEDSSIYLCSVETGANVLTFGAGSRLTVL.

V is TRBV10-1 and J is TRBJ2-3; 10 positions match TRBD2. The CDR3 runs 17 residues. After removal of 4 bases from V and 4 bases from J, the junction contained 11 bases not matched to a gene. The germline V gene has CDR1 WNHNN and CDR2 SYGVQD (reference sequence). CDR3 loop: CASSAPGTSVGADTQYF. CDR3 coding DNA: TGCGCCAGCAGTGCACCCGGGACTAGCGTGGGTGCAGATACGCAGTATTTT.

The count of this clone is one. The V call is TRBV7-9, the J call TRBJ1-3, with D maybe TRBD1 (5 bases). Germline CDR1 SEHNR, CDR2 FQNEAQ (reference sequence). Trimming shortened V by 5 bases and J by 4 bases, and 18 bases separated the two germline ends. This CDR3 has 16 residues. In DNA, the CDR3 is TGTGCCAGCAGCCCCGTTACCGGGACGCCAGGAAACACCATATATTTT. Translating it yields CASSPVTGTPGNTIYF.

V and J are TRBV30 and TRBJ1-6; weak D call: TRBD1 (6 bases). Germline V gives CDR1 GTSNPN, CDR2 SVGIG (reference sequence). V shed 7 bases and J shed 7 bases, with 14 bases lying between them. CDR3 length equals 13 residues. The CDR3 nucleotides are TGTGCCTCCGGACAGTCCCTGAATTCACCCCTCCACTTT. Translated, it gives CASGQSLNSPLHF.

This chain joins TRBV4-1 and TRBJ2-6; the D call may be TRBD1 or TRBD2 (6 bases each). CDR1 is MGHRA and CDR2 is YSYEKL in the germline V gene. V lost 1 base, J lost 7 bases, and 14 bases lay in between. This CDR3 spans 16 amino acids. CDR3 amino acids: CASSQGGAERANVLTF. CDR3 in DNA: TGCGCCAGCAGCCAAGGGGGGGCAGAGAGAGCCAACGTCCTGACTTTC.

The rearrangement uses TRBV2 and TRBJ2-7, with D unresolved. The CDR3 consists of 11 residues. CDR1 and CDR2 (germline): SNHLY, FYNNEI. V was clipped by 8 bases and J by 9 bases, with 14 bases between them. The CDR3 sequence: CASGPALGQYF. The CDR3 bases are TGTGCCAGCGGTCCAGCACTTGGGCAGTACTTC.

This clone was observed a few times. This chain links TRBV19 with TRBJ1-5; D unresolved. V lost 6 bases to trimming and J lost 0 bases, with 12 bases between them. The germline gives CDR1 LNHDA, CDR2 SQIVND (reference sequence). This CDR3 is 15 amino acids long. The CDR3 protein is CASRQDTVSNQPQHF. Here the CDR3 DNA reads TGTGCCAGTAGACAAGACACTGTTAGCAATCAGCCCCAGCATTTT.

The chain couples TRBV4-1 to TRBJ2-3; 10 bases align to TRBD2. J gave up 0 bases and V 0 bases, and 9 bases lay outside the gene matches. CDR1 and CDR2 (germline): MGHRA, YSYEKL. The CDR3 length is 19 residues. The CDR3 DNA sequence: TGCGCCAGCAGCCAAGACCCTAGCGGGAGCTCCTTTAGCACAGATACGCAGTATTTT. It encodes CASSQDPSGSSFSTDTQYF.

The chain employs TRBV5-1 and TRBJ2-1, with D possibly TRBD2 on 5 matching bases. This CDR3 spans 18 amino acids. The germline V and J ends were trimmed by 0 bases and 11 bases, with 27 bases remaining between them. Germline V gives CDR1 SGHRS, CDR2 YFSETQ. This CDR3 reads CASSLGRSGSQILFKQFF. Here the CDR3 DNA reads TGCGCCAGCAGCTTGGGTCGCTCGGGGTCCCAGATCCTTTTTAAGCAGTTCTTC.

V usage is TRBV10-3 and J usage is TRBJ1-2; no firm D call. The CDR3 is 14 residues long. CDR1 ENHRY and CDR2 SYGVKD come from the germline V gene. Trimming removed 6 bases from V and 6 bases from J, with 17 bases in between. CDR3 DNA sequence: TGTGCCATCAGCGCTGGGGATTCCGATGATGGCTACACCTTC. This translates into CAISAGDSDDGYTF.

This clone has just a few counts. V is TRBV14 and J is TRBJ1-4, with a possible D match to TRBD1 (5 bases). The CDR3 extends over 18 amino acids. V lost 0 bases and J lost 0, with 14 bases in between. Germline lookup yields CDR1 SGHDN and CDR2 FVKESK. This CDR3 reads CASSQDLGERATNEKLFF. The CDR3 bases are TGTGCCAGCAGCCAAGATCTAGGGGAACGTGCAACTAATGAAAAACTGTTTTTT.

The chain combines TRBV28 with TRBJ2-6; 10 bases are a match to TRBD1. This CDR3 is built from 18 residues. Germline loops: CDR1 MDHEN, CDR2 SYDVKM. V was pared by 7 bases and J by 4 bases, with 13 bases of the junction left unmatched. The DNA for the CDR3 is TGTGCCAGCAAAGGGGACAGGGGTTTCTCGCGGGGGGCCAACGTCCTGACTTTC. Protein: CASKGDRGFSRGANVLTF. The whole variable domain, remainder taken from reference TRBV28 and TRBJ2-6, is DVKVTQSSRYLVKRTGEKVFLECVQDMDHENMFWYRQDPGLGLRLIYFSYDVKMKEKGDIPEGYSVSREKKERFSLILESASTNQTSMYLCASKGDRGFSRGANVLTFGAGSRLTVL.

The rearrangement uses TRBV5-1 and TRBJ1-3; D is unclear. Looked up from germline, CDR1 is SGHRS and CDR2 is YFSETQ. CDR3 length: 14 residues. V was cut by 6 bases and J by 0 bases, with 10 bases left in between. CDR3 sequence: CASTLSGSGNTIYF. The CDR3 DNA follows: TGCGCCAGCACCCTGTCGGGCTCTGGAAACACCATATATTTT.